One and the same sample provided the 23 T cell receptor beta chains below, sequenced in a study of cytomegalovirus exposure and HLA in healthy donors. The PCR made use of 60 Vbeta and 13 Jbeta primers. Sequenced by immunoSEQ multiplex PCR; TCRdb stores in-frame clones only, minus some. The sample table includes approximately 79,000 clones. The specimen sequenced was PBMCs. These receptor sequences come from a man aged 35 to 55 in good health and CMV-seronegative.

The DNA for the CDR3 is TGTGCCACCAGACAGGCTGGTTCACCCCTCCACTTT. Translation gives CATRQAGSPLHF. The V call is TRBV7-2, the J call TRBJ1-6, with D possibly matching TRBD1 (6 bases). This CDR3 is built from 12 residues. The ends were cut back, 10 bases at V and 9 bases at J, with 13 bases in the middle. Germline values: CDR1 SGHTA, CDR2 FQGNSA.

The chain links TRBV7-8 to TRBJ2-3, with D possibly being TRBD2 (6 bases). This CDR3 contains 14 residues. The germline V and J ends were trimmed by 1 base and 3 bases, with 8 bases remaining between them. Germline assignment: CDR1 SGHVS and CDR2 FQNEAQ. The CDR3 nucleotides read TGTGCCAGCAGCTTAGTCCTAGCGACAGATACGCAGTATTTT. It translates to CASSLVLATDTQYF.

This rearrangement joins TRBV10-2 to TRBJ2-6; 9 bases map to TRBD1. Trimming removed 8 bases from V and 3 bases from J; junction bases left unmatched: 14. The CDR3 sequence is 18 residues long. The germline CDR1 and CDR2 sequences are WSHSY and SAAADI. The CDR3 DNA reads as TGCGCCAGCCAACCTAGGGGACAGGGCTTCGATGGGGCCAACGTCCTGACTTTC. Translating gives CASQPRGQGFDGANVLTF.

The J gene is TRBJ1-5, the V gene TRBV4-3; D gene unclear. Trimming removed 4 bases from V and 4 bases from J, with 11 bases in between. The CDR3 runs 14 residues. CDR1 LGHNA and CDR2 YSLEER come from the germline V gene. The DNA for the CDR3 is TGCGCCAGCAGCCCACAGCTAATTAATCAGCCCCAGCATTTT. This translates into CASSPQLINQPQHF.

The rearrangement links TRBV14 to TRBJ1-1, with a weak D call TRBD1 (5 bases). The ends were cut back, 7 bases at V and 4 bases at J, with 16 bases in the middle. Germline values: CDR1 SGHDN, CDR2 FVKESK. The CDR3 contains 14 residues. CDR3 sequence reads: CASNLQAVGTEAFF. CDR3 sequence (DNA): TGTGCCAGCAACCTACAGGCCGTTGGCACTGAAGCTTTCTTT.

The V gene is TRBV2, the J gene TRBJ2-1; 7 bases are shared with TRBD2. The CDR3 is 11 amino acids. Trimming removed 6 bases from V and 10 bases from J; junction bases left unmatched: 3. CDR1 and CDR2 from the germline V gene are SNHLY and FYNNEI. CDR3 sequence reads: CASSYGGEQFF. CDR3 DNA: TGTGCCAGCAGCTACGGGGGGGAGCAGTTCTTC.

The J gene is TRBJ2-7, the V gene TRBV7-2, with TRBD2 matching 7 bases. This CDR3 contains 15 residues. V trimming: 2 bases; J trimming: 1 base; junction bases outside the gene matches: 5. Germline V gene data show CDR1 as SGHTA and CDR2 as FQGNSA. The DNA of the CDR3 is TGTGCCAGCAGCTTAAGCGGGACTAAATCCTACGAGCAGTACTTC. This sequence encodes CASSLSGTKSYEQYF.

The chain has TRBV7-2 and TRBJ2-7, with D possibly being TRBD1 (6 bases). This CDR3 has 14 amino acids. With 5 bases removed from V and 0 bases from J, the gap between germline ends came to 11 bases. The germline CDR1 and CDR2 sequences are SGHTA and FQGNSA. The CDR3 region is CASSPQGISYEQYF. The CDR3 region has the DNA TGTGCCAGCAGCCCCCAGGGGATCTCCTACGAGCAGTACTTC. The whole variable domain, filled in from reference TRBV7-2 and TRBJ2-7, reads GAGVSQSPSNKVTEKGKDVELRCDPISGHTALYWYRQSLGQGLEFLIYFQGNSAPDKSGLPSDRFSAERTGGSVSTLTIQRTQQEDSAVYLCASSPQGISYEQYFGPGTRLTVT.

The chain is built from TRBV2 and TRBJ2-3, with 8 bases aligning to TRBD1. The J segment lost 0 bases and the V segment lost 7 bases, leaving 6 bases of the junction unmatched. From germline, CDR1 is SNHLY and CDR2 FYNNEI. CDR3 length: 15 amino acids. CDR3 loop: CASTRTGISTDTQYF. The CDR3 coding sequence is TGTGCCAGCACTAGGACAGGGATCAGCACAGATACGCAGTATTTT.

The chain combines TRBV7-2 with TRBJ2-5; maybe TRBD2 (7 bases). V shed 7 bases and J shed 3 bases, with 15 bases lying between them. The CDR3 is 14 amino acids. The germline gives CDR1 SGHTA, CDR2 FQGNSA. The CDR3 is CASNEGGREETQYF. The DNA for the CDR3 is TGTGCCAGCAACGAAGGGGGGAGGGAAGAGACCCAGTACTTC.

The chain employs TRBV10-1 and TRBJ1-1; D is ambiguous. In germline, CDR1 is WNHNN, CDR2 SYGVQD (reference sequence). The V and J ends lost 3 bases and 5 bases respectively, with 10 bases between them. The CDR3 runs 13 residues. This chain's CDR3 is CASSDIPGTEAFF. The CDR3 DNA is TGCGCCAGCAGTGATATCCCCGGGACTGAAGCTTTCTTT.

The chain links TRBV2 to TRBJ1-5; TRBD1 matches at 7 bases. The CDR3 consists of 12 residues. Trimming took 4 bases from V and 9 from J; bases not matched to a gene: 3. Germline lookup yields CDR1 SNHLY and CDR2 FYNNEI. The CDR3 coding sequence is TGTGCCAGCAGTGTGACAGGGTTGCCCCAGCATTTT. This codes for CASSVTGLPQHF.

This chain connects TRBV2 to TRBJ2-7; unclear D gene. The CDR3 extends over 13 amino acids. V lost 8 bases and J 1 base, leaving 12 bases between the germline ends. Germline V lookup: CDR1 SNHLY, CDR2 FYNNEI. As DNA, the CDR3 is TGTGCCAGCCGAACCACAAGTTCCTACGAGCAGTACTTC. This translates into CASRTTSSYEQYF.

The chain combines TRBV4-3 with TRBJ2-6; 10 bases line up with TRBD2. This CDR3 has 19 amino acids. The V segment lost 6 bases and the J segment 0 bases; nucleotides outside the gene matches: 11. CDR1 and CDR2 from the germline V gene are LGHNA and YSLEER. The CDR3 DNA follows: TGCGCCAGCAGTATGGATGTAGCGGGGGGCTTCTCTGGGGCCAACGTCCTGACTTTC. Translated, it gives CASSMDVAGGFSGANVLTF.

The chain joins TRBV7-9 to TRBJ1-2; D possibly corresponds to TRBD1 (5 bases). CDR3 length equals 16 residues. Trimming removed 5 bases from V and 8 bases from J, with 24 bases in between. Germline-derived CDR1 and CDR2 are SEHNR and FQNEAQ (reference sequence). CDR3 DNA: TGTGCCAGCAGCATAAGACAGTTTCTCCCCTTTAACGGCTACACCTTC. Residues: CASSIRQFLPFNGYTF.

This chain connects TRBV10-3 to TRBJ1-3; D gene uncertain. With 2 bases removed from V and 2 bases from J, the gap between germline ends came to 7 bases. The V gene's germline CDR1 is ENHRY and CDR2 SYGVKD. This CDR3 is 14 amino acids long. The CDR3 DNA is TGTGCCATCAGTGAGATAAGAGCTGGAAACACCATATATTTT. This sequence encodes CAISEIRAGNTIYF.

This chain uses TRBV6-5 with TRBJ2-7; possibly TRBD2 for D (6 bases). From germline, CDR1 is MNHEY and CDR2 SVGAGI. The CDR3 is 11 residues long. V lost 8 bases and J lost 6, with 11 bases in between. In DNA, the CDR3 is TGTGCCAGCGGGAGGTTTCGCGAGCAGTACTTC. It yields the protein CASGRFREQYF.

The chain has TRBV5-6 and TRBJ2-7; possible D gene TRBD2, 6 bases. Germline assignment: CDR1 SGHDT and CDR2 YYEEEE. Trimming took off 4 bases at V and 2 bases at J, with 10 bases between the two ends. This CDR3 has 13 residues. CDR3 loop: CASSPRLAYEQYF. The DNA for the CDR3 is TGTGCCAGCAGCCCAAGACTAGCCTACGAGCAGTACTTC.

The chain couples TRBV4-2 to TRBJ1-1; possibly TRBD1 for D (5 bases). Germline CDR1 reads LGHNA; CDR2 reads YNFKEQ. Trimming shortened V by 5 bases and J by 11 bases, and 24 bases separated the two germline ends. CDR3 size: 15 residues. The CDR3 region is CASSLTPGLEGHAFF. CDR3 bases: TGTGCCAGCAGCTTGACGCCGGGACTCGAGGGGCACGCTTTCTTT.

This chain joins TRBV7-2 and TRBJ1-1, with D maybe TRBD1 (6 bases). The CDR3 is made up of 16 amino acids. CDR1 and CDR2 (germline): SGHTA, FQGNSA. V was cut by 2 bases and J by 4 bases, with 17 bases left in between. This CDR3 reads CASSLRSAGAGTEAFF. In DNA form, the CDR3 reads TGTGCCAGCAGCTTACGGTCGGCAGGGGCGGGCACTGAAGCTTTCTTT.

J is TRBJ2-1 and V is TRBV9; D uncertain. CDR1 is SGDLS, CDR2 YYNGEE, per germline. The V end lost 0 bases, the J end lost 1 base, and 17 bases lay between the germline ends. The CDR3 sequence is 18 residues long. CDR3 loop: CASSVATTTRHSYNEQFF. The CDR3 DNA reads TGTGCCAGCAGCGTAGCGACGACAACACGACATTCCTACAATGAGCAGTTCTTC.

The chain has TRBV28 and TRBJ2-3; D may be TRBD2 (6 bases). The CDR3 is 14 residues long. With 3 bases removed from V and 3 bases from J, the gap between germline ends came to 10 bases. Germline V lookup: CDR1 MDHEN, CDR2 SYDVKM. CDR3 region: CASSFLSGTDTQYF. The CDR3 region has the DNA TGTGCCAGCAGTTTCCTTAGCGGTACAGATACGCAGTATTTT.

The genes are TRBV5-4 and TRBJ2-7, with D perhaps matching TRBD1 (6 bases). The germline gives CDR1 SGHNT, CDR2 YYREEE (reference sequence). Trimming removed 4 bases at V and 4 bases at J, with 18 bases between. CDR3 length: 15 residues. The CDR3 coding sequence is TGTGCCAGCAGCCCCCAACGGGACACGGTTTACGAGCAGTACTTC. It codes for CASSPQRDTVYEQYF.